The clone carrying this T cell receptor (beta chain) occurred many times. In TCRdb, the 5' RACE reads were re-called with MiXCR into one record per CDR3 protein. The sample includes 60,000 to 80,000 distinct CDR3 sequences, 15% to 20% seen only once; the top ten take less than 6%. This sample was taken from a study of T cells of healthy individuals. The CDR3 is made up of 19 amino acids. Trimming took off 5 bases at V and 0 bases at J, with 25 bases between the two ends. Germline CDR1 LNHDA, CDR2 SQIVND (reference sequence). The chain uses TRBV19 and TRBJ1-1; a weak D match, TRBD1 (5 bases). The origin of this receptor is a human donor in good health. CDR3 region: CASSAGTGTKDLMNTEAFF. The CDR3 DNA sequence: TGTGCCAGTAGTGCCGGGACTGGGACGAAGGATTTGATGAACACTGAAGCTTTCTTT.